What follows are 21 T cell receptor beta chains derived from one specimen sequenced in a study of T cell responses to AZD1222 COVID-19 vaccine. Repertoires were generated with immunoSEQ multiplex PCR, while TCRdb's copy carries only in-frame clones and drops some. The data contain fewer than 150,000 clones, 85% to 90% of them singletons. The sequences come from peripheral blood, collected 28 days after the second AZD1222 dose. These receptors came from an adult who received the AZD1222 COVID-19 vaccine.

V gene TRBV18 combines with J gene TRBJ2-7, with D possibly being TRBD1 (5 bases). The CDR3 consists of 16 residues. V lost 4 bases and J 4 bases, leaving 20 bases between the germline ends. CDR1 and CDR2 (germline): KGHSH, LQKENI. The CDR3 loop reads CASSLFSDNLAYEQYF. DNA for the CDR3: TGTGCCAGCTCACTCTTCTCGGACAATCTTGCTTACGAGCAGTACTTC.

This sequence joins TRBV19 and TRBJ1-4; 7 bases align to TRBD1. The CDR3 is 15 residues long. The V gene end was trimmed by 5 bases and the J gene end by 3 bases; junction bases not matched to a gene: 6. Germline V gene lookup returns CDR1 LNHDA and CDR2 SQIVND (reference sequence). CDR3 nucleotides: TGTGCCAGTAGTTCCTGGACAGGATCTAATGAAAAACTGTTTTTT. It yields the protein CASSSWTGSNEKLFF. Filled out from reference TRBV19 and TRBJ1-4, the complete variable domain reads DGGITQSPKYLFRKEGQNVTLSCEQNLNHDAMYWYRQDPGQGLRLIYYSQIVNDFQKGDIAEGYSVSREKKESFPLTVTSAQKNPTAFYLCASSSWTGSNEKLFFGSGTQLSVL.

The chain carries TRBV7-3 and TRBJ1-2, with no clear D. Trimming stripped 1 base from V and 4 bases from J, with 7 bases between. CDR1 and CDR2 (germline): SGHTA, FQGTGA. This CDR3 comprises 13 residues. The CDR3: CASSLMGGYGYTF. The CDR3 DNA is TGTGCCAGCAGCTTAATGGGTGGCTATGGCTACACCTTC.

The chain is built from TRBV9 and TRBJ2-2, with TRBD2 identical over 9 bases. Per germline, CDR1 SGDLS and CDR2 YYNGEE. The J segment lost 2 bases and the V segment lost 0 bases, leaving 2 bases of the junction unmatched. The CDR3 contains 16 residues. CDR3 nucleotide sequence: TGTGCCAGCAGCGTAGGACTAGCGGTAAACACCGGGGAGCTGTTTTTT. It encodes CASSVGLAVNTGELFF. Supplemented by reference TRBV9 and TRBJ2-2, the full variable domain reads DSGVTQTPKHLITATGQRVTLRCSPRSGDLSVYWYQQSLDQGLQFLIQYYNGEERAKGNILERFSAQQFPDLHSELNLSSLELGDSALYFCASSVGLAVNTGELFFGEGSRLTVL.

In nucleotides, the CDR3 is TGTGCCAGCAGCTTAGCGTTCACAGAGAGCGACGAGCAGTACTTC. Amino acids: CASSLAFTESDEQYF. V usage is TRBV7-9 and J usage is TRBJ2-7; D gene ambiguous. V lost 0 bases and J lost 5, with 14 bases in between. CDR1 SEHNR and CDR2 FQNEAQ come from the germline V gene (reference sequence). There are 15 residues in the CDR3.

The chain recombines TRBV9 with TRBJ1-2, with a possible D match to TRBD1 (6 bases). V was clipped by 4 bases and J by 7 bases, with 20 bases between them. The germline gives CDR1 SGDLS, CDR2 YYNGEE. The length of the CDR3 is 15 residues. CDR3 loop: CASSTYGQPAGGYTF. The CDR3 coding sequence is TGTGCCAGCAGCACGTATGGACAGCCGGCGGGTGGCTACACCTTC.

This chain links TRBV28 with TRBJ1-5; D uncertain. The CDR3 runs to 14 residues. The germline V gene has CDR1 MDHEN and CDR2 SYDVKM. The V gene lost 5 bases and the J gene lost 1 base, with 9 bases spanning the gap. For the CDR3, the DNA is TGTGCCAGCAGTGGAGTGGGAAGCAATCAGCCCCAGCATTTT. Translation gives CASSGVGSNQPQHF.

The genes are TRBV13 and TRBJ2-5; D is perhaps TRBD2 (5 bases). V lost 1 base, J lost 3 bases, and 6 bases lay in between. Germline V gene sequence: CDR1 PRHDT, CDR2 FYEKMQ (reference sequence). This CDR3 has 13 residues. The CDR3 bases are TGTGCCAGCAGCTTAGTAGCGAAAGAGACCCAGTACTTC. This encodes CASSLVAKETQYF.

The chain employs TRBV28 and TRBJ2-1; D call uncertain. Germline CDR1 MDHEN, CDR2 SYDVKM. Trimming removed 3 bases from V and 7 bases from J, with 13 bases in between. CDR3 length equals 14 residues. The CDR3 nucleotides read TGTGCCAGCAGTTTGTCCCGGAGTGGTAATGAGCAGTTCTTC. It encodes CASSLSRSGNEQFF.

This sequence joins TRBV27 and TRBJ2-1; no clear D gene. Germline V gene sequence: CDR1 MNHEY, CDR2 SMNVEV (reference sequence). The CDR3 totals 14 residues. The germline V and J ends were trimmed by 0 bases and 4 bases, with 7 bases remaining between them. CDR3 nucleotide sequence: TGTGCCAGCAGTTTATCGAGGCTATACAATGAGCAGTTCTTC. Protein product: CASSLSRLYNEQFF.

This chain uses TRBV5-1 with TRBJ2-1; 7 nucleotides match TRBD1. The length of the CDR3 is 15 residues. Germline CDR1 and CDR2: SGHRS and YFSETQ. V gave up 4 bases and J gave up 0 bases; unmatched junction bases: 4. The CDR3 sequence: CASSLTGSSYNEQFF. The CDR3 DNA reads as TGCGCCAGCAGCCTGACAGGGAGCTCCTACAATGAGCAGTTCTTC.

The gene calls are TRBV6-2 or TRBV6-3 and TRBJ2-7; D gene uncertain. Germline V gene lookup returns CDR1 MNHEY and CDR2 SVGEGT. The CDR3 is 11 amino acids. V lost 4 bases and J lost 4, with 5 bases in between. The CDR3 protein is CASSWIYEQYF. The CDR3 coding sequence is TGTGCCAGCAGTTGGATATACGAGCAGTACTTC.

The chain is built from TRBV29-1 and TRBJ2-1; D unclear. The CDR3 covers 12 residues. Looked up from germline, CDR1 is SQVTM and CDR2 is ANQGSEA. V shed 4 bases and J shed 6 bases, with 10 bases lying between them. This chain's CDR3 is CSVGPDGNEQFF. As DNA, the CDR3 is TGCAGCGTTGGACCGGACGGCAATGAGCAGTTCTTC.

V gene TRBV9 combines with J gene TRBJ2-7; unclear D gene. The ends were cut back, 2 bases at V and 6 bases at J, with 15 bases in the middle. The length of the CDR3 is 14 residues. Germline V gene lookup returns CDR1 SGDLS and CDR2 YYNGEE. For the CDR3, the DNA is TGTGCCAGCAGCGTGGATCTCGCAGGACCCGAGCAGTACTTC. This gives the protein CASSVDLAGPEQYF.

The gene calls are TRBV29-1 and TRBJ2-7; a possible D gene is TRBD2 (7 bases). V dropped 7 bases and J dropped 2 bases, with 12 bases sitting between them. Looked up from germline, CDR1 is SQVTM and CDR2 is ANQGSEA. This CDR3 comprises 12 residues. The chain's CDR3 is CSGGGGTYEQYF. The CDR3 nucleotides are TGCAGCGGGGGCGGGGGCACCTACGAGCAGTACTTC.

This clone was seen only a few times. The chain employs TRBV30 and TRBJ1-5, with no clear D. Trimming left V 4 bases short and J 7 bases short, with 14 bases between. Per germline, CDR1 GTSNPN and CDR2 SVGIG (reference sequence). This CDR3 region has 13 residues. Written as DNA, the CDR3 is TGTGCCTGGACTACGGATGGCGGACAGCCCCAGCATTTT. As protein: CAWTTDGGQPQHF. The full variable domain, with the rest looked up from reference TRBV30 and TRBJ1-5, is SQTIHQWPATLVQPVGSPLSLECTVEGTSNPNLYWYRQAAGRGLQLLFYSVGIGQISSEVPQNLSASRPQDRQFILSSKKLLLSDSGFYLCAWTTDGGQPQHFGDGTRLSIL.

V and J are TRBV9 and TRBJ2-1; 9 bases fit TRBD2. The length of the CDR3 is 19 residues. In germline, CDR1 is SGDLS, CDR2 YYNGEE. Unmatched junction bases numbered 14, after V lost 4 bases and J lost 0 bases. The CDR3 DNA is TGTGCCAGCAGCTCCAAAGCGGGGGGTTTCCTGAGCTCCTACAATGAGCAGTTCTTC. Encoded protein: CASSSKAGGFLSSYNEQFF.

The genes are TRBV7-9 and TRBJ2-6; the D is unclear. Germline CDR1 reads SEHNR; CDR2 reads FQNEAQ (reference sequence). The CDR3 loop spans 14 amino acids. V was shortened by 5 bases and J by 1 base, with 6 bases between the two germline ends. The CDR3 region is CASSRRSGANVLTF. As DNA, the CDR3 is TGTGCCAGCAGCCGGAGATCTGGGGCCAACGTCCTGACTTTC.

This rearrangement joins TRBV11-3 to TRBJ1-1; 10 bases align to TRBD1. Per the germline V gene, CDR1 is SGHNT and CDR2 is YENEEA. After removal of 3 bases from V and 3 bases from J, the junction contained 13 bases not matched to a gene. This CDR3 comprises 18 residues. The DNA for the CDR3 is TGTGCCAGCAGCTTCCCGCGACAGGGGGCGGAAGGAGACACTGAAGCTTTCTTT. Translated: CASSFPRQGAEGDTEAFF.

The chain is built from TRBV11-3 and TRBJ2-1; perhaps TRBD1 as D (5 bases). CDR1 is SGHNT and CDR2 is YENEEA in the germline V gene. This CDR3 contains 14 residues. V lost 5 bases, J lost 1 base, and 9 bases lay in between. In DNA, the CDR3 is TGTGCCAGCAGCCAGGGAAGTTCCTACAATGAGCAGTTCTTC. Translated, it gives CASSQGSSYNEQFF.

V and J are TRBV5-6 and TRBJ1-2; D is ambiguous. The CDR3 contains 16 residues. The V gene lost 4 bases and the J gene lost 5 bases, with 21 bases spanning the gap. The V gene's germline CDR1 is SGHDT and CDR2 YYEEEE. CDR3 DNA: TGTGCCAGCAGCGTGGTTGTGTCGGTACGCCCTTATGGCTACACCTTC. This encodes CASSVVVSVRPYGYTF.